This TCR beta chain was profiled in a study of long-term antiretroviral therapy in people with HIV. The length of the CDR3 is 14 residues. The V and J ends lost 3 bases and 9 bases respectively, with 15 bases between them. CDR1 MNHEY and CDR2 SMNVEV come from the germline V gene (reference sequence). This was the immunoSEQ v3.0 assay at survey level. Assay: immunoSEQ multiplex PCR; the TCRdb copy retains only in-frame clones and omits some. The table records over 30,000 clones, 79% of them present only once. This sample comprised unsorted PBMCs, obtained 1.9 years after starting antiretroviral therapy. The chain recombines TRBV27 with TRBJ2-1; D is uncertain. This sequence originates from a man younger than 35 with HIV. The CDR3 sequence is CASSLFRSYAEQFF. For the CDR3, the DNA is TGTGCCAGCAGTTTGTTTAGGTCCTATGCTGAGCAGTTCTTC.